Sequencing of this TCR beta chain was carried out in a study of OX40 agonist ivuxolimab in advanced cancers. About the study: Earlier anti-PD-1, anti-PD-L1 or anti-CTLA-4 therapy was permitted; roughly 37% had received some.

Blood was sampled at baseline, cycle 4 day 1, and cycle 7 day 1. Sequencing used immunoSEQ multiplex PCR; TCRdb keeps in-frame clones, though not all of them. The data show about 90,000 clones, roughly 89% seen once. Study-wide results and caveats: Partly responding patients at 0.1-3.0 mg/kg showed some of the smallest clonal expansion. Relative to CD4+, CD8+ T cells held more expanded clones on average.

Points on this clone: The antigen is not known.

The source material was CD4+ or CD8+ T cells sorted from blood, sampled in a trial of the OX40 agonist ivuxolimab. The source of this sequence is an adult with an advanced solid tumor such as melanoma, head and neck, liver or kidney cancer.

CDR3 coding DNA: TGTGCCAGCAGCTTAGATCGCGACCTGAGAGGATCACCCCTCCACTTT. Its translation is CASSLDRDLRGSPLHF. The rearrangement links TRBV7-9 to TRBJ1-6; D ambiguous. This CDR3 is 16 amino acids long. CDR1 is SEHNR, CDR2 FQNEAQ, per germline (reference sequence). Trimming cost V 1 base and J 10 bases, with 17 bases left between them.